The next 10 T cell receptor beta chains were all read from a single sample in a study of T cell changes during pregnancy in multiple sclerosis. The data were produced by immunoSEQ multiplex PCR, yet TCRdb's version contains in-frame clones alone and is incomplete. Counted here are just under 80,000 clones, approximately 92% occurring once; the ten biggest clones make up approximately 0.99%. The sample in question was peripheral blood, obtained in the first trimester of pregnancy. These receptors originate from a female donor with multiple sclerosis, enrolled in a pregnancy study.

CDR3: CASSTALAGGNNEQFF. The CDR3 DNA follows: TGTGCCAGCAGCACCGCCCTAGCGGGAGGTAACAATGAGCAGTTCTTC. The chain combines TRBV11-3 with TRBJ2-1, with 11 positions matching TRBD2. Germline CDR1 is SGHNT and CDR2 is YENEEA. The ends lost 5 bases at V and 5 bases at J; junction bases unmatched: 8. The CDR3 runs to 16 residues. Full variable domain (missing parts from reference TRBV11-3 and TRBJ2-1): EAGVVQSPRYKIIEKKQPVAFWCNPISGHNTLYWYLQNLGQGPELLIRYENEEAVDDSQLPKDRFSAERLKGVDSTLKIQPAELGDSAVYLCASSTALAGGNNEQFFGPGTRLTVL.

The rearrangement links TRBV5-1 to TRBJ1-2, with D unclear. V was shortened by 1 base and J by 4 bases, with 8 bases between the two germline ends. There are 13 residues in the CDR3. Germline CDR1 reads SGHRS; CDR2 reads YFSETQ. CDR3 amino acids: CASSLYAAYGYTF. DNA for the CDR3: TGCGCCAGCAGCTTGTATGCGGCCTATGGCTACACCTTC. Together with reference TRBV5-1 and TRBJ1-2, the CDR3 gives the full variable domain: KAGVTQTPRYLIKTRGQQVTLSCSPISGHRSVSWYQQTPGQGLQFLFEYFSETQRNKGNFPGRFSGRQFSNSRSEMNVSTLELGDSALYLCASSLYAAYGYTFGSGTRLTVV.

This chain's CDR3 is CASSLAGQPYNEQFF. As DNA, the CDR3 is TGCGCCAGCAGCTTGGCTGGACAGCCCTACAATGAGCAGTTCTTC. The chain combines TRBV5-1 with TRBJ2-1; D is perhaps TRBD1 (6 bases). Germline V lookup: CDR1 SGHRS, CDR2 YFSETQ. The CDR3 runs 15 residues. Trimming left V 0 bases short and J 2 bases short, with 9 bases between. The full variable domain, completed using reference TRBV5-1 and TRBJ2-1, is KAGVTQTPRYLIKTRGQQVTLSCSPISGHRSVSWYQQTPGQGLQFLFEYFSETQRNKGNFPGRFSGRQFSNSRSEMNVSTLELGDSALYLCASSLAGQPYNEQFFGPGTRLTVL.

The V gene is TRBV5-1, the J gene TRBJ2-2; 7 bases align to TRBD2. V shed 6 bases and J 4 bases; nucleotides not matched to a gene: 9. This CDR3 has 15 amino acids. In germline, CDR1 is SGHRS, CDR2 YFSETQ. CDR3 nucleotides: TGCGCCAGCATCCCTGGAGCGGGACCCACCGGGGAGCTGTTTTTT. Translating gives CASIPGAGPTGELFF. Full variable domain (remainder filled in from reference TRBV5-1 and TRBJ2-2): KAGVTQTPRYLIKTRGQQVTLSCSPISGHRSVSWYQQTPGQGLQFLFEYFSETQRNKGNFPGRFSGRQFSNSRSEMNVSTLELGDSALYLCASIPGAGPTGELFFGEGSRLTVL.

This clone showed up just once. V gene TRBV7-6 combines with J gene TRBJ2-2, with D hard to call. Germline assignment: CDR1 SGHVS and CDR2 FNYEAQ. Deletions cut 1 base from V and 3 bases from J, with 9 bases between. The CDR3 runs 15 residues. CDR3: CASSLVGSYTGELFF. In DNA, the CDR3 is TGTGCCAGCAGCTTAGTTGGCTCCTACACCGGGGAGCTGTTTTTT.

CDR3 protein: CAWSASREQYF. The CDR3 DNA sequence: TGTGCCTGGAGTGCCTCGAGGGAGCAGTACTTC. The chain combines TRBV30 with TRBJ2-7; D is unclear. Germline V gene lookup returns CDR1 GTSNPN and CDR2 SVGIG (reference sequence). V lost 1 base and J lost 7, with 8 bases in between. This CDR3 has 11 amino acids. The whole variable domain, remainder taken from reference TRBV30 and TRBJ2-7, is SQTIHQWPATLVQPVGSPLSLECTVEGTSNPNLYWYRQAAGRGLQLLFYSVGIGQISSEVPQNLSASRPQDRQFILSSKKLLLSDSGFYLCAWSASREQYFGPGTRLTVT.

The chain has TRBV5-1 and TRBJ2-7; no definite D call. The V gene lost 2 bases and the J gene lost 4 bases, with 4 bases spanning the gap. The germline V gene has CDR1 SGHRS and CDR2 YFSETQ. This CDR3 is built from 11 residues. The CDR3 nucleotides read TGCGCCAGCAGCTTCCGTTACGAGCAGTACTTC. Its protein is CASSFRYEQYF.

The chain is built from TRBV25-1 and TRBJ2-7, with D tentatively TRBD2 (5 bases). Trimming took 3 bases from V and 6 from J, leaving 15 bases between them. Per germline, CDR1 MGHDK and CDR2 SYGVNS. The CDR3 consists of 14 residues. This chain's CDR3 is CASSDPWRTSEQYF. In nucleotides, the CDR3 is TGTGCCAGCAGTGACCCGTGGAGGACCTCCGAGCAGTACTTC.

V usage is TRBV27 and J usage is TRBJ2-2, with 9 bases lining up with TRBD2. J was trimmed by 2 bases and V by 7 bases; bases with no gene match: 11. The germline CDR1 and CDR2 sequences are MNHEY and SMNVEV (reference sequence). The CDR3 extends over 17 amino acids. CDR3 sequence: CASTLGPGLANTGELFF. As DNA, the CDR3 is TGTGCCAGCACCTTAGGACCGGGACTAGCTAACACCGGGGAGCTGTTTTTT.

This chain joins TRBV6-6 and TRBJ1-5; D is uncertain. CDR1 and CDR2 (germline): MNHNY, SVGAGI (reference sequence). V dropped 6 bases and J dropped 9 bases, with 18 bases sitting between them. CDR3 length: 14 amino acids. The CDR3 sequence: CASSQISTGRPQHF. The CDR3 DNA sequence: TGTGCCAGCAGCCAGATCAGCACGGGGAGGCCCCAGCATTTT.